This T cell receptor (beta chain) was identified in a study of T cell changes during pregnancy in multiple sclerosis. Generated by immunoSEQ multiplex PCR, the TCRdb table keeps only in-frame clones and is missing some. The sample contains tens of thousands of clones, about nine tenths of which appear only once. The germline gives CDR1 SGHDN, CDR2 FVKESK. The CDR3 extends over 15 amino acids. Unmatched junction bases numbered 3, after V lost 2 bases and J lost 2 bases. The chain has TRBV14 and TRBJ2-3, with 8 bases aligning to TRBD2. Sequencing was performed on CD4+ T cells from peripheral blood mononuclear cells, taken in the first trimester of pregnancy. The sequence was collected from a female donor with multiple sclerosis, enrolled in a pregnancy study. CDR3 DNA sequence: TGTGCCAGCAGCCAAACTAGCGGATTCACAGATACGCAGTATTTT. Amino acid sequence: CASSQTSGFTDTQYF.